This T cell receptor beta chain was identified during a study of cytomegalovirus exposure and HLA in healthy donors (dated by TCRdb to about 2017). As for the study more broadly: An earlier analysis of 550 to 700 of the donors reported 250 to 300 Gb of sequence data and more than 90 million unique TCR beta sequences from about 200 million T cells. Of the roughly 430 genotyped donors, around 81% fell in the genetic ancestry cluster associated with self-reported Caucasian donors. Class I and class II HLA loci were covered by the typing at four-digit resolution. A separate validation cohort of 90 to 150 different subjects was used in addition to the approximately 670-subject first cohort. Approximately 300 gigabases of sequencing data and tens of millions of unique TCR sequences were included in an early release covering about 620 HLA-typed donors. Donor age, sex, ethnicity and CMV serostatus were collected together with the repertoire data. An earlier analysis of approximately 640 of the donors applied high-throughput TCR beta sequencing to assess whether each TCR beta V gene segment acted as functional or pseudogenic. To study patterns of TCR occurrence, a later analysis re-analyzed previously published TCR beta repertoires from 650 to 750 donors and added high-resolution HLA genotyping. The study was designed to test whether signatures of past pathogen exposure could be identified by cataloging public T cell receptors. Every repertoire in the discovery cohort had been generated on one and the same sequencing platform. In a later genetic analysis, genome-wide SNP genotypes for about three fifths of the roughly 670 donors were used, and that subset was treated as a discovery cohort. Typing coverage differed by locus: A, B, C, DRB1 and DQB1 were typed in roughly 620-630 donors, DQA1 in around 500, DPA1 in 600 to 610, and DPB1 in around 440. Rather than using new phenotypic data, the later analysis identified candidate immune exposures from TCR beta sequences and from how often those sequences occurred across donors. High-throughput TCR immunosequencing, statistical association of individual TCRs with disease status, and machine learning were combined to predict cytomegalovirus infection status. Across 300 to 500 genotyped donors of the cohort, an average of approximately 220,000 unique TCR beta nucleotide sequences per donor were sequenced, and 15% to 20% of those sequences were non-productive. A handful of DR-DQ haplotypes were handled as single units for association and clustering because linkage in the cohort was strong. The study profiled the T cell repertoires of hundreds of subjects by immunosequencing and related them to cytomegalovirus serostatus. Study-wide conclusions, independent of this receptor: When HLA alleles, especially DR and DQ, strongly co-occurred, TCR associations were difficult to assign to individual alleles. Most TCR sequences were seen in very few donors, while some public TCRs were found in many individuals. Because counts were too low, some 16 rarely observed V segments, including chromosome 9 orphons, were excluded from the earlier analysis of fewer than 650 of the donors. An association between a missense DCLRE1C variant and V-gene and J-gene trimming of TCR beta chains was found in a later genetic analysis and replicated in an independent cohort. Most CMV-associated TCR beta chains appeared to be HLA-restricted in a later analysis, and the HLA associations seemed to be driven largely by CMV exposure. A later genetic analysis reported fewer N-insertions in productive TCRs among donors in an Asian-associated ancestry cluster than the roughly 700-donor mean. Correlated functional status among segregating V segments might be attributable to linkage disequilibrium, but an unknown experimental factor could not be ruled out. A cluster of highly shared sequence variants was judged likely to be a technical artifact of the sequencing pipeline. Several of the top co-occurrence clusters appeared to be linked to parvovirus B19, influenza, CMV and Epstein-Barr virus, according to a later analysis. The cohort was sequenced for TCR beta chains only, and without alpha or paired-chain data the features that could be detected were limited. The study gave a list of about 160 TCR beta chains associated with cytomegalovirus. In an earlier analysis of over 550 of the donors, most TCR beta V segments were observed in productive rearrangements about 87% or about 30% of the time, broadly matching IMGT annotations. In a later analysis, HLA-associated TCR beta chains showed more clonal expansion and lower generation probabilities than non-associated chains that were equally common. A further reported finding was that TCR beta sequences accurately predicted the HLA-A and HLA-B alleles for most subjects in the first cohort. The only immune exposure information available for the cohort was CMV serostatus. In vitro tests confirmed that three of the cytomegalovirus-associated TCR beta chains recognize cytomegalovirus antigens. Some IMGT-functional V segments, including TRBV6-2 and TRBV6-3, could not be told apart with the 87-base-pair reads, so those segments were excluded. According to the authors, the approach could potentially be generalized to other disease states and immunological phenotypes. The presence/absence analyses assumed that sequencing depth was roughly uniform across donors, and that assumption may not be true. In a later analysis, the rate of TCR association differed among HLA loci, with DRB1 alleles having the most associated TCRs and HLA-C alleles having the fewest. At a false discovery rate of 0.05, a later analysis linked about 16,000 TCR beta sequences to specific HLA alleles. Because HLA typing was unavailable for some donors at each locus, only the typed subset was used in association tests. The classifier was reported to diagnose cytomegalovirus status with high specificity and sensitivity in both the original cohort and the validation cohort.

The cohort was made up of 650 to 700 healthy bone marrow donors. Cohort members were all nominally healthy when sampled, although unrecorded immune exposures were likely present. Of the 666 cohort members, around 290 had a positive CMV serostatus and about 350 had a negative one, while no CMV serostatus was recorded for the donor. Each donor provided a peripheral blood sample, and peripheral blood mononuclear cells were used for TCR beta sequencing. The Qiagen DNeasy Blood Extraction Kit was used to extract genomic DNA from the blood cell samples. Receptors were amplified or captured by the immunoSEQ multiplex PCR assay. For the multiplex PCR, a mixture combining 60 forward primers for TCR Vbeta segments and 13 reverse primers for TCR Jbeta segments was used. The CDR3 region of rearranged TCR beta genes was amplified from genomic DNA by a multiplex PCR assay. The amplified TCR beta libraries were sequenced on the Illumina HiSeq System as 87-base-pair reads. The paper's data handling went like this. In a later analysis, 80 million or so unique TCR beta chains were counted across the roughly 700 repertoires, and around 10 million of these chains were shared by at least two donors. Raw reads were error-corrected and collapsed into unique sequences with a nearest-neighbor algorithm that merged closely related sequences to remove PCR and sequencing errors. Alignment of CDR3 sequences to IMGT reference sequences was used to assign V, D and J gene segments. For a sequence to be retained, a match of at least six nucleotides to both a V gene segment and a J gene segment was required. A rearrangement counted as productive if the CDR3 had no stop codons and remained in frame with V and J, and every other rearrangement counted as non-productive. Following IMGT convention, CDR3 was defined as the stretch from the second conserved V-encoded cysteine to the conserved J-encoded phenylalanine. Sequences without an unambiguous match to a single V gene segment were excluded from the earlier analysis of 587 of the donors. In an earlier analysis of several hundred of the donors, a V segment was called functional when productive rearrangements were above 56.7%, and segregating when the standard deviation between donors exceeded 5%. A statistical classification framework was built to diagnose cytomegalovirus status from the catalog of TCR beta chain sequences. A later analysis assigned V and J genes by comparing TCR nucleotide sequences with IMGT/GENE-DB human TR gene sequences. Using the TCRdist pipeline, a later analysis assigned CDR3 sequences along with most-parsimonious VDJ recombination scenarios. In a later analysis, every TCR beta chain was defined by the combination of its CDR3 amino acid sequence and its V-gene family, and reads without a unique V-gene family were dropped. A later analysis removed over 500 highly shared, low-generation-probability nucleotide sequences to deal with suspected cross-contamination and a sequencing artifact. In a later analysis, a clonal expansion index was calculated for each public chain from normalized within-repertoire ranks of inferred template counts. In a later analysis, generation probabilities were computed with a VDJ recombination model fitted to out-of-frame rearrangements, and the resulting probabilities were checked against IGoR. A later analysis scored TCR-TCR, TCR-HLA and TCR-CMV co-occurrence with hypergeometric tests, applying a repertoire-size bias correction to TCR pairs. To estimate false discovery rates, a later analysis permuted the HLA or CMV assignments 20 times. In a later analysis, co-occurring TCRs were grouped using DBSCAN, and TCRdist sequence similarity was added for clustering within HLA-allele-positive subsets. For co-occurrence clustering, repertoires with fewer than 30,000 or more than 120,000 public chains were excluded, along with roughly 5 repertoires with anomalous nucleotide sharing. TCRdb limited this immuneACCESS table to in-frame rearrangements with V and J called. A share of clones is missing; checked studies link under half to unresolved V genes, and the rest is unexplained. That table gives V, J and clone size, and the DNA gave D and trimming. The sample table holds 200,000 to 250,000 clones, of which more than 70% were seen once. 1% to 1.5% of the sample is held by the ten biggest clonotypes.

Sequences PRHDT (CDR1) and FYEKMQ (CDR2) are obtained from the germline V gene (reference sequence). V is cut back by 5 bases and J by 5 bases, with 8 bases in the junction unmatched. Spanning cysteine to phenylalanine, the CDR3 consists of 14 amino acids. The entry retains the CDR3 DNA only, 42 bases that are in frame from base 1. Details on this clone: Its cognate antigen has yet to be identified. Base qualities are missing; no much larger clone stands one base away.

The TCR sequence derives from a human donor in good health. Sequencing was performed on PBMCs. The chain links TRBV13 with TRBJ1-1; 7 central bases correspond to TRBD1. The DNA sequence is TGTGCCAGCAGCGCCGACAGGGTCGGGACTGAAGCTTTCTTT. Its product reads: CASSADRVGTEAFF.